This TCR beta chain was captured in a study of blood T cell repertoires in COVID-19. Study context: Both acute and convalescent COVID-19 samples were obtained from the United States, Italy and Spain.

This clone has more than one count but fewer than ten. An end of the junction does not agree with germline; a read error may underlie this. Germline CDR1 and CDR2: MNHEY and SVGEGT. The CDR3 consists of 14 residues. Authors' processing steps: Nucleated cell number was recorded as an estimate derived from reference gene primer amplification. TCRdb's copy holds only in-frame clones and misses some; the assay was immunoSEQ multiplex PCR. Clonal size and the V and J genes are those of that table, whereas D and trimming came from the DNA. This table has 200,000 to 300,000 clones, around 86% appearing once.

The sample taken for sequencing was peripheral blood. The V gene is TRBV6-2 or TRBV6-3, the J gene TRBJ2-7; D not resolved. The origin of this receptor is a woman in her 70s with active or convalescent COVID-19. The CDR3 coding sequence is TGTGCCAGCAGTTACCTGACGAGGAGCTACGGGCAGTACTTC. Its protein is CASSYLTRSYGQYF.